This TCR beta chain emerged from a study of Graves' ophthalmopathy and Graves' hyperthyroidism. Findings of the study overall: The 13-signature model separated ophthalmopathy from stable hyperthyroidism at around 88% sensitivity and nearly 83% specificity. The model reached just under 71% sensitivity and approximately 72% specificity for predicting ophthalmopathy progression.

Concerning this clonotype: What it binds is unknown.

Ophthalmopathy-affected donors exhibited moderate-to-severe activity, CAS ≥3, NOSPECS ≥4, and duration under 3 months. A volume of approximately 9.2 ml of fresh peripheral blood supplied the PBMCs. The CDR3 covers 15 residues. Trimming removed 3 bases at V and 6 bases at J, with 17 bases between. CDR1 and CDR2 (germline): LNHDA, SQIVND (reference sequence). Investigators amplified TCR beta CDR3 regions from RNA transcripts. The authors performed first-round RT-PCR with HTBI primers and then a second-round multiplex PCR. TCRdb reanalysed the multiplex PCR reads using MiXCR and keeps one entry per CDR3 protein. The sample has under 350,000 distinct CDR3 sequences; roughly 15% are singletons.

Sequencing used peripheral blood. The receptor's source is an adult man with Graves' ophthalmopathy. The V gene is TRBV19, the J gene TRBJ2-5; possibly TRBD2 for D (5 bases). The CDR3 sequence: CASSMSERFGKTQYF. The CDR3 coding sequence is TGTGCCAGTAGTATGTCCGAGCGGTTCGGGAAGACCCAGTACTTC. The whole variable domain, filled in from reference TRBV19 and TRBJ2-5, reads DGGITQSPKYLFRKEGQNVTLSCEQNLNHDAMYWYRQDPGQGLRLIYYSQIVNDFQKGDIAEGYSVSREKKESFPLTVTSAQKNPTAFYLCASSMSERFGKTQYFGPGTRLLVL.